This T cell receptor beta chain is from a study of blood T cell repertoires in COVID-19. On the study more broadly: COVID-19 samples from acute and convalescent phases originated in the United States, Italy and Spain. Sources were T cells, B-cell-depleted T cells, or PBMCs; the material itself was cDNA or gDNA.

The authors' processing: From reference gene primer amplification, estimates of nucleated cell counts were derived. Repertoires were generated with immunoSEQ multiplex PCR, while TCRdb's copy carries only in-frame clones and drops some. V, J and clone size are those of that table, while D and trimming were read from the DNA. The top ten hold 25% to 35% of the sample, which has approximately 72,000 clones, around 90% seen once. There are 15 residues in the CDR3. CDR1 and CDR2 (germline): MNHEY, SVGAGI. Trimming removed 4 bases at V and 8 bases at J, with 15 bases between. The sequenced sample consisted of peripheral blood. V and J are TRBV6-5 and TRBJ1-6, with D perhaps matching TRBD1 (5 bases). The clonotype was recovered from a man between 45 and 60 years old with acute or convalescent COVID-19. The CDR3 bases are TGTGCCAGCAGTTGGGACTTTAAAGACGATTCACCCCTCCACTTT. This encodes CASSWDFKDDSPLHF.